Below are 8 T cell receptor beta chains sequenced from a single sample in a study of blood T cell repertoires in COVID-19. Using immunoSEQ multiplex PCR, the repertoire was profiled, and TCRdb retains in-frame clones only, with some absent. This table has about 270,000 clones, approximately 85% appearing once. The sequencing sample was made of PBMCs or T cells enriched from blood (not recorded which). The origin of the receptors is a woman in her 50s with acute COVID-19.

The table lists this clone with a count of one. The gene calls are TRBV18 and TRBJ1-5; D call uncertain. The V gene lost 6 bases and the J gene lost 2 bases, with 8 bases spanning the gap. This CDR3 is built from 13 residues. Germline CDR1 KGHSH, CDR2 LQKENI. The CDR3 DNA follows: TGTGCCAGCTCCCAAGCCCGCAATCAGCCCCAGCATTTT. Its translation: CASSQARNQPQHF.

This chain joins TRBV18 and TRBJ1-1; no clear D gene. Looked up from germline, CDR1 is KGHSH and CDR2 is LQKENI. With 0 bases removed from V and 4 bases from J, the gap between germline ends came to 9 bases. This CDR3 has 14 residues. CDR3 DNA: TGTGCCAGCTCACCACCGTTTTTTCGCACTGAAGCTTTCTTT. Amino acids: CASSPPFFRTEAFF.

The chain is built from TRBV24-1 and TRBJ2-2; a weak D match, TRBD1 (6 bases). CDR1 and CDR2 from the germline V gene are KGHDR and SFDVKD. This CDR3 has 14 residues. This chain's CDR3 is CASRGTLNTGELFF. The CDR3 DNA sequence: TGTGCGAGTAGGGGGACCTTGAACACCGGGGAGCTGTTTTTT.

V and J are TRBV18 and TRBJ1-4; D perhaps matches TRBD1 (5 bases). Trimming shortened V by 4 bases and J by 7 bases, and 10 bases separated the two germline ends. The CDR3 covers 13 residues. Germline V lookup: CDR1 KGHSH, CDR2 LQKENI. The CDR3 here is CASSRGGLEKLFF. The CDR3 region has the DNA TGTGCCAGCTCACGGGGGGGACTTGAAAAACTGTTTTTT.

The chain has TRBV5-4 and TRBJ2-6, with 8 bases matching TRBD1. Per germline, CDR1 SGHNT and CDR2 YYREEE (reference sequence). Trimming took 4 bases from V and 0 from J; bases not matched to a gene: 6. CDR3 length: 17 residues. Here the CDR3 reads CASSKGTGNSGANVLTF. The CDR3 DNA follows: TGTGCCAGCAGCAAAGGGACAGGAAACTCTGGGGCCAACGTCCTGACTTTC.

The chain recombines TRBV3-1 (or the pseudogene TRBV3-2) with TRBJ1-1, with D hard to call. The CDR3 sequence is 15 residues long. Between the trimmed V and J ends, which lost 1 base and 1 base, there was a span of 10 bases. The germline V gene encodes CDR1 LGHDT and CDR2 YNNKEL (reference sequence). The chain's CDR3 is CASSQVGRPNTEAFF. The CDR3, as DNA: TGTGCCAGCAGCCAAGTAGGCAGGCCGAACACTGAAGCTTTCTTT.

The V gene is TRBV3-1 (or the pseudogene TRBV3-2), the J gene TRBJ1-2; 11 nucleotides line up with TRBD1. The V and J ends lost 7 bases and 4 bases, in that order; junction bases with no gene match: 8. Germline lookup yields CDR1 LGHDT and CDR2 YNNKEL (reference sequence). CDR3 length: 15 residues. The CDR3 coding sequence is TGTGCCAGCATTCCCGGGACAGGGGGTTCCTATGGCTACACCTTC. Protein product: CASIPGTGGSYGYTF.

The rearrangement joins TRBV19 to TRBJ1-5, with D possibly TRBD1 on 6 matching bases. Germline V CDR1 and CDR2: LNHDA, SQIVND (reference sequence). Trimming pared 6 bases from V and 5 bases from J, leaving 14 bases between. CDR3 length equals 14 residues. The DNA for the CDR3 is TGTGCCAGTAGCTTAACAGGGATGGATCAGCCCCAGCATTTT. This translates into CASSLTGMDQPQHF.